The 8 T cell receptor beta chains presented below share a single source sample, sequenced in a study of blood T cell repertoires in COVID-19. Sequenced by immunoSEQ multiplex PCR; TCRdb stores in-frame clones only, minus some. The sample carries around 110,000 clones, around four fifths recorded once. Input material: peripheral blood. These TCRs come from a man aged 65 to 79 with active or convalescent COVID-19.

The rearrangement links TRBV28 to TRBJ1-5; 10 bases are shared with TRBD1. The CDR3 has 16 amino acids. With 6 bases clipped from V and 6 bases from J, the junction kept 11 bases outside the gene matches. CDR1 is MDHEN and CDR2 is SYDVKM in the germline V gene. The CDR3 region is CASSRQTGGRSQPQHF. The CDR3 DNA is TGTGCCAGCAGCCGTCAGACAGGGGGCCGTAGTCAGCCCCAGCATTTT.

CDR3 region: CASSFPGGDFSYNEQFF. The CDR3 DNA reads TGTGCCAGCAGCTTCCCCGGAGGAGACTTCTCCTACAATGAGCAGTTCTTC. The chain has TRBV5-8 and TRBJ2-1, with D maybe TRBD2 (5 bases). The germline gives CDR1 SGHTS, CDR2 YDEGEE. This CDR3 region has 17 residues. Trimming left V 2 bases short and J 0 bases short, with 15 bases between.

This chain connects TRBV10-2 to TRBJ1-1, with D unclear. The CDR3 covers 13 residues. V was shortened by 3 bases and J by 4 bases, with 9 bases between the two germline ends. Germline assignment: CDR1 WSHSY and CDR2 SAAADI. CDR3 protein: CASSDEGITEAFF. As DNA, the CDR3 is TGCGCCAGCAGTGACGAGGGTATCACTGAAGCTTTCTTT.

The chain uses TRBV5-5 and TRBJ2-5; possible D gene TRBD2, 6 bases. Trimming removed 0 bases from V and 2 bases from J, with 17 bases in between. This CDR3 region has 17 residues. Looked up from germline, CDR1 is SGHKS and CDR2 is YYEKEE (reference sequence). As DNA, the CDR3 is TGTGCCAGCAGCTTGGGGGTGGGCGGGACGCGGCAAGAGACCCAGTACTTC. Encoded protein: CASSLGVGGTRQETQYF.

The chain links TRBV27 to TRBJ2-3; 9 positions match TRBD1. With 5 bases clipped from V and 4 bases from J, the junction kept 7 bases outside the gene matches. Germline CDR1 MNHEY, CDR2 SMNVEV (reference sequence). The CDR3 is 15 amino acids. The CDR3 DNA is TGTGCCAGCAGTCGGACAGGGGCCCGGGCAGATACGCAGTATTTT. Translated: CASSRTGARADTQYF.

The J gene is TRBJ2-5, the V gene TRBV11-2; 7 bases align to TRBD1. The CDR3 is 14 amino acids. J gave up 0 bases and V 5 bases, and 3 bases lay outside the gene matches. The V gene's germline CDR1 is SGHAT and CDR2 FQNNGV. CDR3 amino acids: CASSPRGYQETQYF. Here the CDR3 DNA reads TGTGCCAGCAGCCCCAGGGGGTACCAAGAGACCCAGTACTTC.

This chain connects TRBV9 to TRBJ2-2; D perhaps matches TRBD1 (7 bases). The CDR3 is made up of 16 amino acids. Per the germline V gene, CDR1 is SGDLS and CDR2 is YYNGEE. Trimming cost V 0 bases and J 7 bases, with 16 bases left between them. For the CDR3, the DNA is TGTGCCAGCAGCGTAGGAGGAGGGGGCGCGAACGGGGAGCTGTTTTTT. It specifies CASSVGGGGANGELFF.

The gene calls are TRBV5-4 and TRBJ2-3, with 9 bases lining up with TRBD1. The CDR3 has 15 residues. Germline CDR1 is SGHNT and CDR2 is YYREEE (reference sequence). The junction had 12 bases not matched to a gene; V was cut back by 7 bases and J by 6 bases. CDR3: CASGKQGAVGDTQYF. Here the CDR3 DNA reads TGTGCCAGCGGAAAACAGGGGGCAGTCGGCGATACGCAGTATTTT.